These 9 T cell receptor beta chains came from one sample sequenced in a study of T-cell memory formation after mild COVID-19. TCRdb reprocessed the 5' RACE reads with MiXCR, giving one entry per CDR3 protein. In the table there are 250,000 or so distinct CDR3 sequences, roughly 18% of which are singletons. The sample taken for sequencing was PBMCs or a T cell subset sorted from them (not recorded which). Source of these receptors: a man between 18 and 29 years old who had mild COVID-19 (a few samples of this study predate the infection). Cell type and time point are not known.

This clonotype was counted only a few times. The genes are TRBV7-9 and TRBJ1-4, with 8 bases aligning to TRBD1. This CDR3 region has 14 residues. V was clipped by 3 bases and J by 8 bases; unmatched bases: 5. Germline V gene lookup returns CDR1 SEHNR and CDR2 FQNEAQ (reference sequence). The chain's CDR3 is CASSFRGLGEKLFF. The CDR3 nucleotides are TGTGCCAGCAGCTTCAGGGGGCTGGGGGAAAAACTGTTTTTT.

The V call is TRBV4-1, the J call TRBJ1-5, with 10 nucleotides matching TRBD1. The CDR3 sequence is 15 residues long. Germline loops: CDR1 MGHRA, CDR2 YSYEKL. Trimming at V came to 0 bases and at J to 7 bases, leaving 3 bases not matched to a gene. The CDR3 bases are TGCGCCAGCAGCCAAGACGGGACAGGGGAGCAGCCCCAGCATTTT. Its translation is CASSQDGTGEQPQHF.

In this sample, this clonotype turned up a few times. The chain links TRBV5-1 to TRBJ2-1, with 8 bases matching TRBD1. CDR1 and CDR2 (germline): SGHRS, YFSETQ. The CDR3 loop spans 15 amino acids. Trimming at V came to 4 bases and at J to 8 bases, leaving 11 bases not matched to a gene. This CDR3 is CASSTRQGPPDEQFF. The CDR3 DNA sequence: TGCGCCAGCAGCACACGACAGGGGCCCCCTGATGAGCAGTTCTTC.

CDR3 region: CASSQGHLPNQPQHF. The CDR3 DNA follows: TGCGCCAGCAGCCAAGGCCACCTCCCCAATCAGCCCCAGCATTTT. The rearrangement uses TRBV4-3 and TRBJ1-5; D uncertain. V was pared by 1 base and J by 3 bases, with 10 bases between. Germline V gene lookup returns CDR1 LGHNA and CDR2 YSLEER. This CDR3 spans 15 amino acids.

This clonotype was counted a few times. CDR3 region: CASRDLAGGNNEQFF. The CDR3 nucleotides read TGTGCCAGCAGGGACCTAGCGGGGGGGAACAATGAGCAGTTCTTC. The chain uses TRBV4-2 and TRBJ2-1; 12 nucleotides match TRBD2. The germline CDR1 and CDR2 sequences are LGHNA and YNFKEQ. The junction had 5 bases not matched to a gene; V was cut back by 6 bases and J by 5 bases. The CDR3 extends over 15 amino acids.

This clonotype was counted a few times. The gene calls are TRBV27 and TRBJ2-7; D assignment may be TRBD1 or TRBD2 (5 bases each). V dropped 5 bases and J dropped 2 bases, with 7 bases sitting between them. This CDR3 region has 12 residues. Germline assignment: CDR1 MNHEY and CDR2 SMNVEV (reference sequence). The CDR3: CASSRDPYEQYF. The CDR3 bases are TGTGCCAGCAGTAGGGACCCCTACGAGCAGTACTTC.

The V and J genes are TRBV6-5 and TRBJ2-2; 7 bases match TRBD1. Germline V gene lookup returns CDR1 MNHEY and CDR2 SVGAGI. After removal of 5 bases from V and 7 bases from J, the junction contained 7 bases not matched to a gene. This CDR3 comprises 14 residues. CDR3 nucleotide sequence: TGTGCCAGCAGTCCGACAGGGCTAAACGGGGAGCTGTTTTTT. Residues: CASSPTGLNGELFF.

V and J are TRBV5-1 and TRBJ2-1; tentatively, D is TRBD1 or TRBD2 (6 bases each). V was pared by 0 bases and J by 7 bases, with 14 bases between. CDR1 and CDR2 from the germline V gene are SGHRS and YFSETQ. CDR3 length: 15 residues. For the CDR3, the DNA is TGCGCCAGCAGCTTGGTGGGGGGCCTGGGGAATGAGCAGTTCTTC. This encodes CASSLVGGLGNEQFF.

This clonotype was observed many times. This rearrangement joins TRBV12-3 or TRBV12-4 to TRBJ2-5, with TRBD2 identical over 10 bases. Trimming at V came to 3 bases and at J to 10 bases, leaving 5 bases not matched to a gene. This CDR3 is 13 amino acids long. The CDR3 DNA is TGTGCCAGCAGTTTCAGGGCTAGCGGGGGCCAGTACTTC. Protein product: CASSFRASGGQYF.